Presented here are 27 T cell receptor beta chains from one specimen sequenced in a study of identical twins. TCRdb fed the 5' RACE reads into MiXCR, producing one record per CDR3 protein. The table lists around 650,000 distinct CDR3 sequences, around 7.5% of them singletons, with about 1.6% in the top ten. The same sample was also used in a study of yellow fever vaccine responses in identical twins.

Sequencing used PBMCs. The receptors stem from a woman younger than 35 in good health.

J is TRBJ2-5 and V is TRBV3-1; D unresolved. Per the germline V gene, CDR1 is LGHDT and CDR2 is YNNKEL (reference sequence). The CDR3 has 11 amino acids. The ends were cut back, 6 bases at V and 5 bases at J, with 7 bases in the middle. CDR3 sequence (DNA): TGTGCCAGCAGTCGAGTGGAGACCCAGTACTTC. This sequence encodes CASSRVETQYF.

This clonotype has more than one count but fewer than ten. V usage is TRBV5-1 and J usage is TRBJ2-5, with D perhaps TRBD2 (5 bases). V was pared by 0 bases and J by 5 bases, with 14 bases between. This CDR3 is 15 amino acids long. The germline CDR1 and CDR2 sequences are SGHRS and YFSETQ. The CDR3 region is CASSLAVGATETQYF. CDR3 bases: TGCGCCAGCAGCTTGGCGGTGGGAGCTACGGAGACCCAGTACTTC.

This clonotype was detected ten times or more. The rearrangement joins TRBV12-3 or TRBV12-4 to TRBJ2-3, with D uncertain. The CDR3 loop spans 14 amino acids. Trimming pared 3 bases from V and 1 base from J, leaving 8 bases between. For the CDR3, the DNA is TGTGCCAGCAGTTTGGGCCCCGGCACAGATACGCAGTATTTT. Translated, it gives CASSLGPGTDTQYF.

This clonotype has ten or more counts. The chain combines TRBV6-2 or TRBV6-3 with TRBJ2-7, with 10 bases fitting TRBD2. This CDR3 spans 14 amino acids. Losses at the gene ends were 8 bases for V and 7 bases for J; bases not matched to a gene: 11. CDR1 and CDR2 (germline): MNHEY, SVGEGT. CDR3: CASEAGGPLGEQYF. DNA for the CDR3: TGTGCCAGCGAAGCGGGAGGGCCGTTGGGGGAGCAGTACTTC.

There are many counts of this clonotype. The genes are TRBV7-8 and TRBJ2-7; possibly TRBD2 for D (6 bases). V was cut by 5 bases and J by 7 bases, with 15 bases left in between. The CDR3 covers 13 residues. Per germline, CDR1 SGHVS and CDR2 FQNEAQ. The CDR3 DNA is TGTGCCAGCAGCCCCAGACTAGTCGGGGAGCAGTACTTC. Amino acids: CASSPRLVGEQYF.

The table lists this clonotype with a few counts. The CDR3 loop reads CASRPQGQGLYEQYF. The CDR3 DNA reads as TGTGCCAGCAGACCTCAGGGACAGGGTTTATACGAGCAGTACTTC. This chain connects TRBV12-3 or TRBV12-4 to TRBJ2-7; 9 bases map to TRBD1. Trimming took 6 bases from V and 4 from J; bases not matched to a gene: 10. The CDR3 covers 15 residues.

Only a few counts were recorded for this clonotype. The rearrangement uses TRBV12-3 or TRBV12-4 and TRBJ2-5; D is unresolved. V lost 3 bases to trimming and J lost 13 bases, with 12 bases between them. This CDR3 region has 11 residues. CDR3 region: CASSFGPLPYF. The CDR3 DNA reads as TGTGCCAGCAGTTTCGGGCCCCTCCCGTACTTC.

This chain links TRBV5-1 with TRBJ2-1; D possibly corresponds to TRBD2 (6 bases). V shed 3 bases and J shed 7 bases, with 20 bases lying between them. Germline values: CDR1 SGHRS, CDR2 YFSETQ. The CDR3 length is 16 residues. This CDR3 reads CASSSTLGGFRNEQFF. CDR3 DNA sequence: TGCGCCAGCAGCTCTACTTTGGGGGGATTTAGGAATGAGCAGTTCTTC.

This clonotype was observed at least ten times. The chain joins TRBV7-9 to TRBJ2-1; possible D gene TRBD1, 6 bases. CDR3 size: 16 residues. Germline-derived CDR1 and CDR2 are SEHNR and FQNEAQ (reference sequence). V was clipped by 2 bases and J by 5 bases, with 16 bases between them. The CDR3: CASSLNRDDGNNEQFF. In DNA, the CDR3 is TGTGCCAGCAGCTTAAACAGGGACGATGGGAACAATGAGCAGTTCTTC.

The J gene is TRBJ1-5, the V gene TRBV5-6; 7 positions match TRBD1. In germline, CDR1 is SGHDT, CDR2 YYEEEE. V gave up 3 bases and J gave up 3 bases; unmatched junction bases: 9. The CDR3 covers 16 residues. CDR3 residues: CASSSAGTVLNQPQHF. As DNA, the CDR3 is TGTGCCAGCAGCTCCGCCGGGACAGTCCTCAATCAGCCCCAGCATTTT.

This clonotype was seen ten or more times. The chain has TRBV10-1 and TRBJ1-5; weak D call: TRBD1 (5 bases). The ends were cut back, 0 bases at V and 5 bases at J, with 11 bases in the middle. The CDR3 has 15 residues. CDR1 and CDR2 (germline): WNHNN, SYGVQD (reference sequence). The CDR3 here is CASSESGGLDQPQHF. The CDR3 region has the DNA TGCGCCAGCAGTGAGTCTGGGGGTCTAGATCAGCCCCAGCATTTT.

The CDR3 is CATSDLAGGYNEQFF. CDR3 DNA: TGTGCCACCAGTGATTTGGCAGGGGGCTACAATGAGCAGTTCTTC. V usage is TRBV24-1 and J usage is TRBJ2-1, with 7 bases fitting TRBD1. V gave up 0 bases and J gave up 3 bases; unmatched junction bases: 1. This CDR3 is built from 15 residues. The germline V gene encodes CDR1 KGHDR and CDR2 SFDVKD.

The chain carries TRBV24-1 and TRBJ2-5; D call uncertain. The germline gives CDR1 KGHDR, CDR2 SFDVKD. V dropped 9 bases and J dropped 5 bases, with 21 bases sitting between them. The CDR3 length is 15 residues. CDR3 coding DNA: TGTGCCACCGGCCTCCGTGGCCCGGATTTTGAGACCCAGTACTTC. Translated: CATGLRGPDFETQYF.

This clonotype appeared a few times. The chain links TRBV7-8 to TRBJ2-3; the match to TRBD2 covers 8 bases. The J segment lost 0 bases and the V segment lost 3 bases, leaving 11 bases of the junction unmatched. The CDR3 is 18 residues long. In germline, CDR1 is SGHVS, CDR2 FQNEAQ. The CDR3 loop is CASSLWTSFGTSTDTQYF. The DNA for the CDR3 is TGTGCCAGCAGCTTGTGGACTAGCTTTGGGACTAGCACAGATACGCAGTATTTT.

This clonotype was seen a few times. Here the CDR3 DNA reads TGCGCCAGCAGCTTGGCCGACGGACAAGAGACCCAGTACTTC. The encoded protein is CASSLADGQETQYF. V is TRBV5-1 and J is TRBJ2-5; D gene unclear. The CDR3 runs 14 residues. The ends were cut back, 0 bases at V and 2 bases at J, with 8 bases in the middle. Germline V lookup: CDR1 SGHRS, CDR2 YFSETQ.

This clonotype was counted a few times. This CDR3 is CSARDLSGTGTGELFF. CDR3 DNA sequence: TGCAGTGCTAGAGACCTTAGCGGGACGGGCACCGGGGAGCTGTTTTTT. The J gene is TRBJ2-2, the V gene TRBV20-1; the match to TRBD2 covers 8 bases. Germline trimming cut 0 bases from V and 4 bases from J; bases unmatched to any gene: 7. Germline assignment: CDR1 DFQATT and CDR2 SNEGSKA (reference sequence). The CDR3 consists of 16 residues.

This clonotype was seen repeatedly, ten times or more. This rearrangement joins TRBV29-1 to TRBJ1-2; D is perhaps TRBD1 (6 bases). This CDR3 is built from 16 residues. The germline CDR1 and CDR2 sequences are SQVTM and ANQGSEA. V dropped 3 bases and J dropped 0 bases, with 17 bases sitting between them. CDR3 sequence: CSVEARGSGANYGYTF. The DNA of the CDR3 is TGCAGCGTTGAGGCCAGGGGTTCCGGCGCTAACTATGGCTACACCTTC.

The gene calls are TRBV27 and TRBJ2-1; D not certain. The CDR3 contains 14 residues. Per germline, CDR1 MNHEY and CDR2 SMNVEV (reference sequence). Trimming pared 2 bases from V and 8 bases from J, leaving 13 bases between. DNA for the CDR3: TGTGCCAGCAGTTTACTCTCTGGGCTCGATGAGCAGTTCTTC. It yields the protein CASSLLSGLDEQFF.

This clonotype was picked up a small number of times. The genes are TRBV20-1 and TRBJ2-1, with TRBD2 identical over 7 bases. Germline V CDR1 and CDR2: DFQATT, SNEGSKA (reference sequence). V shed 1 base, J shed 3 bases, and the junction held 15 bases outside the gene matches. The CDR3 contains 18 residues. CDR3 sequence reads: CSARVPRGRREIYNEQFF. CDR3 DNA sequence: TGCAGTGCTAGAGTCCCCCGGGGTAGGCGGGAGATCTACAATGAGCAGTTCTTC.

This clonotype was seen only a few times. J is TRBJ2-5 and V is TRBV23-1; a weak D match, TRBD2 (5 bases). TRBV23-1 is an open reading frame, and its role is uncertain. This CDR3 spans 16 amino acids. Trimming removed 7 bases at V and 2 bases at J, with 20 bases between. CDR3 in DNA: TGCGCCAGCATCGGTCCCGGGGATCTTGGGCAAGAGACCCAGTACTTC. Translating it yields CASIGPGDLGQETQYF.

This clonotype occurred a few times. The rearrangement joins TRBV6-1 to TRBJ2-7, with TRBD2 matching over 9 bases. With V trimmed by 6 bases and J by 2 bases, 8 bases remained unmatched. The germline gives CDR1 MNHNS, CDR2 SASEGT. The CDR3 contains 15 residues. As DNA, the CDR3 is TGTGCCAGCAGCCAAAGCGGGGGGCTCCCCTACGAGCAGTACGTC. Translated, it gives CASSQSGGLPYEQYV.

This clonotype was observed a single time. This sequence joins TRBV7-9 and TRBJ2-1; 8 bases match TRBD2. Unmatched junction bases numbered 5, after V lost 0 bases and J lost 10 bases. The germline gives CDR1 SEHNR, CDR2 FQNEAQ (reference sequence). The CDR3 sequence is 14 residues long. The CDR3 coding sequence is TGTGCCAGCAGCTTAGCGGCACTAGCGGAGGAGCAGTTCTTC. Translation: CASSLAALAEEQFF.

At least ten counts were recorded for this clonotype. The chain is built from TRBV5-1 and TRBJ2-7; D ambiguous. V was shortened by 0 bases and J by 4 bases, with 17 bases between the two germline ends. The CDR3 extends over 16 amino acids. Germline loops: CDR1 SGHRS, CDR2 YFSETQ. The CDR3 DNA sequence: TGCGCCAGCAGCTTGGCCTCCCCGACGGATCCTTACGAGCAGTACTTC. Translation gives CASSLASPTDPYEQYF. Looking up the rest from reference TRBV5-1 and TRBJ2-7 gives the full variable domain: KAGVTQTPRYLIKTRGQQVTLSCSPISGHRSVSWYQQTPGQGLQFLFEYFSETQRNKGNFPGRFSGRQFSNSRSEMNVSTLELGDSALYLCASSLASPTDPYEQYFGPGTRLTVT.

This clonotype was detected ten times or more. The rearrangement joins TRBV5-1 to TRBJ1-2; TRBD1 aligns across 9 bases. Germline CDR1 and CDR2: SGHRS and YFSETQ. V lost 4 bases, J lost 2 bases, and 3 bases stayed unmatched. This CDR3 contains 14 residues. The CDR3 sequence is CASSMTGGNYGYTF. CDR3 coding DNA: TGCGCCAGCAGCATGACAGGGGGGAACTATGGCTACACCTTC.

This clonotype was detected ten times or more. The CDR3 region is CAISEPSGSSYEQYF. The DNA for the CDR3 is TGTGCCATCAGTGAACCTAGCGGCAGCTCCTACGAGCAGTACTTC. The V call is TRBV10-3, the J call TRBJ2-7; 7 bases agree with TRBD2. Germline CDR1 reads ENHRY; CDR2 reads SYGVKD. The J segment lost 0 bases and the V segment lost 3 bases, leaving 5 bases of the junction unmatched. The CDR3 is 15 amino acids.

This rearrangement joins TRBV9 to TRBJ2-1; 8 nucleotides match TRBD1. The CDR3 covers 17 residues. J was trimmed by 6 bases and V by 4 bases; bases with no gene match: 15. CDR1 SGDLS and CDR2 YYNGEE come from the germline V gene. CDR3 sequence reads: CASSPHPTRQGSNEQFF. The CDR3 DNA is TGTGCCAGCAGCCCCCATCCGACGCGACAGGGGTCCAATGAGCAGTTCTTC. The full variable domain, completed using reference TRBV9 and TRBJ2-1, is DSGVTQTPKHLITATGQRVTLRCSPRSGDLSVYWYQQSLDQGLQFLIQYYNGEERAKGNILERFSAQQFPDLHSELNLSSLELGDSALYFCASSPHPTRQGSNEQFFGPGTRLTVL.

The sample holds many counts of this clonotype. The chain has TRBV7-9 and TRBJ1-6, with D unclear. Trimming pared 1 base from V and 10 bases from J, leaving 5 bases between. CDR3 length: 12 amino acids. Germline V gene data show CDR1 as SEHNR and CDR2 as FQNEAQ (reference sequence). The CDR3 loop is CASSLVASPLHF. The DNA for the CDR3 is TGTGCCAGCAGCTTAGTCGCCTCACCCCTCCACTTT.